The next 31 T cell receptor beta chains were all read from a single sample in a study of shared clonotypes between healthy human individuals. The data were produced by immunoSEQ multiplex PCR, yet TCRdb's version contains in-frame clones alone and is incomplete. Here the sample spans around 2,000,000 clones, roughly 91% being singletons. Terminally differentiated effector memory CD45RA+ cells were excluded by CCR7 positive selection of CD45RO-negative cells. Sequencing used naive CD8+ T cells from PBMCs. The source is a man between 18 and 35 years old in good health. Some clones in this sample may be carry-over from other donors' samples.

V is TRBV19 and J is TRBJ2-2; no reliable D call. The CDR3 contains 11 residues. Germline V gene lookup returns CDR1 LNHDA and CDR2 SQIVND (reference sequence). V shed 7 bases and J shed 6 bases, with 6 bases lying between them. The chain's CDR3 is CASNSPGELFF. The CDR3 DNA reads as TGTGCCAGTAACTCTCCCGGGGAGCTGTTTTTT.

This chain uses TRBV6-5 with TRBJ1-3, with D tentatively TRBD1 (6 bases). Germline CDR1 and CDR2: MNHEY and SVGAGI. Trimming shortened V by 1 base and J by 4 bases, and 8 bases separated the two germline ends. This CDR3 has 14 residues. CDR3 in amino acids: CASSYLGQGNTIYF. In nucleotides, the CDR3 is TGTGCCAGCAGTTACTTGGGACAAGGAAACACCATATATTTT.

This clone was counted once. The J gene is TRBJ2-1, the V gene TRBV11-2; D gene unclear. The V end lost 5 bases, the J end lost 0 bases, and 8 bases lay between the germline ends. The V gene's germline CDR1 is SGHAT and CDR2 FQNNGV. This CDR3 has 14 residues. Here the CDR3 DNA reads TGTGCCAGCAGCCCTAGAGGCTCCTACAATGAGCAGTTCTTC. Its protein product is CASSPRGSYNEQFF.

J is TRBJ2-1 and V is TRBV5-4, with no clear D. Germline V lookup: CDR1 SGHNT, CDR2 YYREEE (reference sequence). The CDR3 loop spans 16 amino acids. Between the trimmed V and J ends, which lost 0 bases and 1 base, there was a span of 11 bases. The CDR3 region has the DNA TGTGCCAGCAGCTTGGGCGAGGATATTTCCTACAATGAGCAGTTCTTC. Protein: CASSLGEDISYNEQFF.

J is TRBJ2-7 and V is TRBV30; unclear D gene. This CDR3 spans 13 amino acids. Trimming stripped 0 bases from V and 0 bases from J, with 6 bases between. Germline CDR1 is GTSNPN and CDR2 is SVGIG (reference sequence). As DNA, the CDR3 is TGTGCCTGGAGTGTCTGGGTCTCCTACGAGCAGTACTTC. Translating gives CAWSVWVSYEQYF.

The chain uses TRBV19 and TRBJ2-5; a weak D match, TRBD2 (6 bases). The CDR3 is 13 residues long. Trimming took off 7 bases at V and 4 bases at J, with 13 bases between the two ends. Germline CDR1 reads LNHDA; CDR2 reads SQIVND (reference sequence). The CDR3 DNA reads TGTGCCAGTATACGGGAGTCCCCAGAGACCCAGTACTTC. As protein: CASIRESPETQYF.

In regard to this clone: The sample carries other DNA sequences with the same CDR3. The chain is built from TRBV28 and TRBJ1-1; the D is unclear. V was cut by 5 bases and J by 2 bases, with 12 bases left in between. This CDR3 comprises 14 residues. Germline lookup yields CDR1 MDHEN and CDR2 SYDVKM. The CDR3 region is CASSPTGVNTEAFF. The CDR3 DNA is TGTGCCAGCAGTCCCACGGGAGTAAACACTGAAGCTTTCTTT.

The rearrangement uses TRBV29-1 and TRBJ2-5, with TRBD2 as a possible D gene (6 bases). V lost 3 bases, J lost 4 bases, and 18 bases lay in between. The germline V gene has CDR1 SQVTM and CDR2 ANQGSEA. The CDR3 consists of 15 residues. CDR3 amino acids: CSVDLRRAGGETQYF. For the CDR3, the DNA is TGCAGCGTTGACTTGCGGAGGGCCGGGGGAGAGACCCAGTACTTC.

The rearrangement joins TRBV19 to TRBJ2-1; a possible D gene is TRBD1 (6 bases). From germline, CDR1 is LNHDA and CDR2 SQIVND (reference sequence). CDR3 length: 17 residues. Trimming cost V 1 base and J 0 bases, with 13 bases left between them. CDR3 in amino acids: CASSIGGLIGSYNEQFF. The CDR3, as DNA: TGTGCCAGTAGTATAGGGGGGCTAATTGGCTCCTACAATGAGCAGTTCTTC. Looking up the rest from reference TRBV19 and TRBJ2-1 gives the full variable domain: DGGITQSPKYLFRKEGQNVTLSCEQNLNHDAMYWYRQDPGQGLRLIYYSQIVNDFQKGDIAEGYSVSREKKESFPLTVTSAQKNPTAFYLCASSIGGLIGSYNEQFFGPGTRLTVL.

The J gene is TRBJ2-1, the V gene TRBV7-9, with TRBD2 identical over 9 bases. V gave up 1 base and J gave up 7 bases; unmatched junction bases: 8. The length of the CDR3 is 16 residues. Germline V CDR1 and CDR2: SEHNR, FQNEAQ (reference sequence). Here the CDR3 DNA reads TGTGCCAGCAGCTTAGAGGCGGGAGGGCCAGGGAATGAGCAGTTCTTC. It specifies CASSLEAGGPGNEQFF.

The rearrangement joins TRBV14 to TRBJ2-1; 10 positions agree with TRBD2. Trimming at V came to 0 bases and at J to 0 bases, leaving 11 bases not matched to a gene. The germline CDR1 and CDR2 sequences are SGHDN and FVKESK. This CDR3 comprises 20 residues. For the CDR3, the DNA is TGTGCCAGCAGCCAAGATACAGTAGCGGGAGGTGGGAGCTCCTACAATGAGCAGTTCTTC. It translates to CASSQDTVAGGGSSYNEQFF. Full variable domain (outside the CDR3, taken from reference TRBV14 and TRBJ2-1): EAGVTQFPSHSVIEKGQTVTLRCDPISGHDNLYWYRRVMGKEIKFLLHFVKESKQDESGMPNNRFLAERTGGTYSTLKVQPAELEDSGVYFCASSQDTVAGGGSSYNEQFFGPGTRLTVL.

The chain uses TRBV5-1 and TRBJ2-7; D is undetermined. In germline, CDR1 is SGHRS, CDR2 YFSETQ. The ends were cut back, 2 bases at V and 0 bases at J, with 9 bases in the middle. This CDR3 region has 14 residues. As DNA, the CDR3 is TGCGCCAGCAGCTTTAGGCAGCCCTCCTACGAGCAGTACTTC. This encodes CASSFRQPSYEQYF.

This clone was counted between two and nine times. An end of the junction differs from the germline gene, which may be a read error. The chain recombines TRBV5-4 with TRBJ1-3; weak D call: TRBD1 (5 bases). In germline, CDR1 is SGHNT, CDR2 YYREEE (reference sequence). This CDR3 comprises 11 residues. DNA of the CDR3: TGTGCCAGCAGCTGGGGGGGTACGATTACCTTT. This codes for CASSWGGTITF.

CDR3 sequence: CSVEDLDSGVYEQYF. The CDR3, as DNA: TGCAGCGTTGAAGATCTGGATAGCGGGGTTTACGAGCAGTACTTC. The rearrangement joins TRBV29-1 to TRBJ2-7, with 8 bases aligning to TRBD2. This CDR3 spans 15 amino acids. The V gene's germline CDR1 is SQVTM and CDR2 ANQGSEA. Losses at the gene ends were 0 bases for V and 4 bases for J; bases not matched to a gene: 8.

V is TRBV5-6 and J is TRBJ2-2, with D perhaps assigned TRBD1 or TRBD2 (5 bases each). V was cut by 3 bases and J by 3 bases, with 21 bases left in between. Germline CDR1 is SGHDT and CDR2 is YYEEEE. This CDR3 region has 18 residues. Here the CDR3 DNA reads TGTGCCAGCAGCTCCAGGCAGGGTGCGGAGGTACACACCGGGGAGCTGTTTTTT. Protein: CASSSRQGAEVHTGELFF.

The V and J genes are TRBV7-2 and TRBJ2-2; no reliable D call. The germline gives CDR1 SGHTA, CDR2 FQGNSA. There are 14 residues in the CDR3. V gave up 1 base and J gave up 7 bases, with 10 bases separating them. CDR3 protein: CASSLVARGGELFF. CDR3 nucleotides: TGTGCCAGCAGCTTAGTGGCTAGAGGCGGGGAGCTGTTTTTT.

This sequence joins TRBV4-3 and TRBJ2-7, with 10 bases that match TRBD2. The germline CDR1 and CDR2 sequences are LGHNA and YSLEER. The ends lost 1 base at V and 1 base at J; junction bases unmatched: 4. There are 16 residues in the CDR3. CDR3 DNA sequence: TGCGCCAGCAGCCAAGTTCTAGCGGGAGCATCCTACGAGCAGTACTTC. This encodes CASSQVLAGASYEQYF.

The chain combines TRBV28 with TRBJ2-5, with D possibly matching TRBD2 (6 bases). The CDR3 contains 15 residues. Trimming removed 5 bases from V and 1 base from J, with 14 bases in between. CDR1 and CDR2 from the germline V gene are MDHEN and SYDVKM. Here the CDR3 reads CASSKVQGLQETQYF. In nucleotides, the CDR3 is TGTGCCAGCAGTAAAGTTCAGGGACTCCAAGAGACCCAGTACTTC.

The chain combines TRBV28 with TRBJ2-1; D is ambiguous. Germline CDR1 MDHEN, CDR2 SYDVKM. V was shortened by 5 bases and J by 4 bases, with 6 bases between the two germline ends. The CDR3 is 12 residues long. CDR3 nucleotides: TGTGCCAGCAGTCGGCCGTACAATGAGCAGTTCTTC. Translation: CASSRPYNEQFF.

This clone was recorded once. The chain couples TRBV10-1 to TRBJ2-7; no firm D call. In germline, CDR1 is WNHNN, CDR2 SYGVQD (reference sequence). The CDR3 consists of 13 residues. V dropped 3 bases and J dropped 2 bases, with 8 bases sitting between them. Written as DNA, the CDR3 is TGCGCCAGCAGTGATGGGGTCCCCTACGAGCAGTACTTC. Its translation is CASSDGVPYEQYF.

The chain is built from TRBV27 and TRBJ1-1, with D hard to call. V was clipped by 7 bases and J by 1 base, with 10 bases between them. The germline V gene has CDR1 MNHEY and CDR2 SMNVEV (reference sequence). CDR3 length: 13 amino acids. The CDR3 reads CASTSIGNTEAFF. The DNA for the CDR3 is TGTGCCAGCACTTCAATAGGGAACACTGAAGCTTTCTTT.

This chain links TRBV28 with TRBJ2-1; 11 bases agree with TRBD2. The CDR3 has 17 residues. The V gene end was trimmed by 5 bases and the J gene end by 1 base; junction bases not matched to a gene: 7. Germline loops: CDR1 MDHEN, CDR2 SYDVKM. The DNA of the CDR3 is TGTGCCAGCAGTCCCCGGACTAGCGGGTTTTCCTACAATGAGCAGTTCTTC. Translation gives CASSPRTSGFSYNEQFF.

The rearrangement joins TRBV5-1 to TRBJ2-3, with D possibly being TRBD2 (6 bases). V was pared by 4 bases and J by 4 bases, with 16 bases between. From germline, CDR1 is SGHRS and CDR2 YFSETQ. This CDR3 comprises 15 residues. The CDR3 loop is CASSPYGGFSDTQYF. As DNA, the CDR3 is TGCGCCAGCAGCCCGTACGGGGGTTTCTCAGATACGCAGTATTTT.

The rearrangement links TRBV11-2 to TRBJ2-1, with TRBD1 identical over 12 bases. There are 16 residues in the CDR3. V dropped 7 bases and J dropped 7; count of bases not matched to a gene: 11. Germline V gene data show CDR1 as SGHAT and CDR2 as FQNNGV. CDR3 bases: TGTGCCAGCACCGGGCGGGGACAGGGGGCTGTGAATGAGCAGTTCTTC. It is translated as CASTGRGQGAVNEQFF.

The chain links TRBV7-6 to TRBJ1-1, with D unresolved. Germline values: CDR1 SGHVS, CDR2 FNYEAQ. This CDR3 contains 11 residues. Deletions cut 0 bases from V and 7 bases from J, with 3 bases between. The CDR3 sequence: CASSLAGEAFF. The CDR3 coding sequence is TGTGCCAGCAGCTTAGCAGGTGAAGCTTTCTTT.

The chain links TRBV7-3 to TRBJ2-5; tentative D call: TRBD2 (7 bases). Trimming shortened V by 4 bases and J by 1 base, and 13 bases separated the two germline ends. CDR1 and CDR2 (germline): SGHTA, FQGTGA. The CDR3 has 15 amino acids. CDR3 protein: CASSSWGGPQETQYF. The DNA for the CDR3 is TGTGCCAGCAGCTCCTGGGGGGGCCCCCAAGAGACCCAGTACTTC. The whole variable domain, remainder taken from reference TRBV7-3 and TRBJ2-5, is GAGVSQTPSNKVTEKGKYVELRCDPISGHTALYWYRQSLGQGPEFLIYFQGTGAADDSGLPNDRFFAVRPEGSVSTLKIQRTERGDSAVYLCASSSWGGPQETQYFGPGTRLLVL.

V is TRBV25-1 and J is TRBJ2-7; a weak D match, TRBD2 (5 bases). CDR1 is MGHDK, CDR2 SYGVNS, per germline. V was shortened by 1 base and J by 7 bases, with 11 bases between the two germline ends. The length of the CDR3 is 13 residues. The CDR3 DNA reads as TGTGCCAGCAGTGAATCCGGCTCGGGGGAGCAGTACTTC. It specifies CASSESGSGEQYF.

This clone was seen only a few times. The V call is TRBV11-3, the J call TRBJ2-2; tentative D call: TRBD1 (5 bases). V was shortened by 5 bases and J by 6 bases, with 7 bases between the two germline ends. The CDR3 contains 12 residues. Germline V gives CDR1 SGHNT, CDR2 YENEEA. Here the CDR3 DNA reads TGTGCCAGCAGCGTCAGGGCCGGGGAGCTGTTTTTT. Encoded protein: CASSVRAGELFF.

This sequence joins TRBV28 and TRBJ2-5; TRBD1 matches at 12 bases. With V trimmed by 6 bases and J by 3 bases, 8 bases remained unmatched. The CDR3 is 16 amino acids. Germline V lookup: CDR1 MDHEN, CDR2 SYDVKM. The CDR3, as DNA: TGTGCCAGCAGCCTTACCGGGACAGGGGGCGAAGAGACCCAGTACTTC. Its translation: CASSLTGTGGEETQYF. Together with reference TRBV28 and TRBJ2-5, the CDR3 gives the full variable domain: DVKVTQSSRYLVKRTGEKVFLECVQDMDHENMFWYRQDPGLGLRLIYFSYDVKMKEKGDIPEGYSVSREKKERFSLILESASTNQTSMYLCASSLTGTGGEETQYFGPGTRLLVL.

The V and J genes are TRBV11-2 and TRBJ2-1; 10 nucleotides align to TRBD2. The CDR3 is made up of 16 amino acids. The V segment lost 5 bases and the J segment 5 bases; nucleotides outside the gene matches: 9. CDR1 SGHAT and CDR2 FQNNGV come from the germline V gene. CDR3 sequence (DNA): TGTGCCAGCAGCCTCCCGGGGGGACTAGCGAACAATGAGCAGTTCTTC. It codes for CASSLPGGLANNEQFF.

The rearrangement links TRBV7-2 to TRBJ1-2, with TRBD1 identical over 7 bases. The CDR3 has 13 amino acids. Unmatched junction bases numbered 4, after V lost 5 bases and J lost 4 bases. Germline CDR1 and CDR2: SGHTA and FQGNSA. CDR3 in amino acids: CASSAGQLYGYTF. The CDR3 nucleotides read TGTGCCAGCAGCGCGGGACAGCTCTATGGCTACACCTTC.